The 18 T cell receptor beta chains below all came from one sample that was sequenced in a study of CD8 T cells in ankylosing spondylitis. Each CDR3 protein is one row after TCRdb ran MiXCR on the 5' RACE reads. The sample comprises roughly 220,000 distinct CDR3 sequences, 10% to 13% of which are singletons, and approximately 20% rests with the top ten. Material for sequencing was blood, either unsorted or a sorted T cell fraction (not recorded which). The origin of the receptors is a male donor with ankylosing spondylitis or in good health (not recorded which).

This clonotype was seen many times. The V gene is TRBV7-2, the J gene TRBJ2-3; D remains unclear. CDR1 SGHTA and CDR2 FQGNSA come from the germline V gene. The ends were cut back, 6 bases at V and 5 bases at J, with 6 bases in the middle. The CDR3 runs 11 residues. The CDR3 is CASSPRDTQYF. The CDR3 region has the DNA TGTGCCAGCAGTCCGAGAGATACGCAGTATTTT. The full variable domain, its missing parts supplied by reference TRBV7-2 and TRBJ2-3, is GAGVSQSPSNKVTEKGKDVELRCDPISGHTALYWYRQSLGQGLEFLIYFQGNSAPDKSGLPSDRFSAERTGGSVSTLTIQRTQQEDSAVYLCASSPRDTQYFGPGTRLTVL.

The chain recombines TRBV9 with TRBJ1-3; D is unresolved. Trimming left V 4 bases short and J 0 bases short, with 8 bases between. The length of the CDR3 is 14 residues. CDR1 and CDR2 (germline): SGDLS, YYNGEE. The CDR3 reads CASSSQSSGNTIYF. The CDR3 DNA reads TGTGCCAGCAGCTCCCAAAGCTCTGGAAACACCATATATTTT.

This clonotype was recorded many times. The chain employs TRBV7-9 and TRBJ2-7; TRBD2 aligns across 10 bases. Losses at the gene ends were 2 bases for V and 4 bases for J; bases not matched to a gene: 5. The CDR3 contains 15 residues. The germline V gene encodes CDR1 SEHNR and CDR2 FQNEAQ (reference sequence). The CDR3 loop is CASSLRLAGVYEQYF. The CDR3 DNA is TGTGCCAGCAGCTTAAGGCTAGCGGGGGTTTACGAGCAGTACTTC.

This clonotype has at least ten counts. The chain carries TRBV7-9 and TRBJ2-3; D uncertain. Deletions cut 2 bases from V and 4 bases from J, with 10 bases between. Germline CDR1 SEHNR, CDR2 FQNEAQ (reference sequence). The CDR3 is 14 residues long. The CDR3 is CASSLTKSSDTQYF. The CDR3 DNA is TGTGCCAGCAGCTTAACCAAGAGCTCAGATACGCAGTATTTT.

This chain uses TRBV12-3 or TRBV12-4 with TRBJ1-1; 8 bases are shared with TRBD1. The CDR3 totals 16 residues. Trimming cost V 5 bases and J 1 base; bases outside gene matches: 9. CDR3 protein: CASSPTGVGTNTEAFF. The CDR3 region has the DNA TGTGCCAGCAGTCCGACAGGGGTGGGGACGAACACTGAAGCTTTCTTT.

The sample holds many counts of this clonotype. The chain has TRBV12-3 or TRBV12-4 and TRBJ2-6; D possibly corresponds to TRBD1 (6 bases). V was shortened by 8 bases and J by 1 base, with 12 bases between the two germline ends. The CDR3 covers 15 residues. DNA for the CDR3: TGTGCCAGCGGCTTACAGGGTTCTGGGGCCAACGTCCTGACTTTC. As protein: CASGLQGSGANVLTF.

This clonotype appeared many times. The chain links TRBV20-1 to TRBJ2-3; TRBD2 agrees at 11 bases. CDR1 is DFQATT, CDR2 SNEGSKA, per germline (reference sequence). V lost 5 bases to trimming and J lost 0 bases; unmatched junction nucleotides: 7. CDR3 length: 16 amino acids. The CDR3 DNA reads as TGCAGTGCTCCGAGGAGACTAGCGGGGAGCACAGATACGCAGTATTTT. It encodes CSAPRRLAGSTDTQYF.

The rearrangement uses TRBV12-3 or TRBV12-4 and TRBJ1-1; unclear D gene. Trimming cost V 3 bases and J 2 bases, with 13 bases left between them. This CDR3 has 15 amino acids. DNA of the CDR3: TGTGCCAGCAGTTTGACCGATTCTCGTAACACTGAAGCTTTCTTT. This gives the protein CASSLTDSRNTEAFF.

This chain links TRBV5-6 with TRBJ2-7, with D tentatively TRBD1 or TRBD2 (6 bases each). This CDR3 has 15 amino acids. Between the trimmed V and J ends, which lost 0 bases and 1 base, there was a span of 11 bases. Germline V gene data show CDR1 as SGHDT and CDR2 as YYEEEE. The DNA for the CDR3 is TGTGCCAGCAGCTTGGAAACAGGGACTTCCTACGAGCAGTACTTC. The encoded protein is CASSLETGTSYEQYF.

The chain recombines TRBV12-3 or TRBV12-4 with TRBJ2-6, with TRBD1 matching over 8 bases. CDR3 length: 17 amino acids. Losses at the gene ends were 2 bases for V and 2 bases for J; bases not matched to a gene: 5. CDR3 sequence reads: CASSLRQGLAGANVLTF. The DNA of the CDR3 is TGTGCCAGCAGTTTAAGACAGGGGCTGGCTGGGGCCAACGTCCTGACTTTC.

This clonotype has more than one count but fewer than ten. V usage is TRBV20-1 and J usage is TRBJ2-5; D not certain. Germline V lookup: CDR1 DFQATT, CDR2 SNEGSKA (reference sequence). Trimming pared 5 bases from V and 7 bases from J, leaving 8 bases between. This CDR3 comprises 10 residues. CDR3 sequence (DNA): TGCAGTGCTTCCAAAGGGACCCAGTACTTC. Translating it yields CSASKGTQYF.

At least ten counts were recorded for this clonotype. The V gene is TRBV6-1, the J gene TRBJ2-2; TRBD1 matches 9 bases. Unmatched junction bases numbered 7, after V lost 6 bases and J lost 8 bases. Germline loops: CDR1 MNHNS, CDR2 SASEGT. CDR3 length: 14 residues. CDR3 nucleotides: TGTGCCAGCAGCGATACAGGGGGCTCGGGGGAGCTGTTTTTT. Amino acid sequence: CASSDTGGSGELFF.

This clonotype was observed at least ten times. This rearrangement joins TRBV25-1 to TRBJ1-2; D might be TRBD1 (6 bases). Germline V gene lookup returns CDR1 MGHDK and CDR2 SYGVNS. Trimming cost V 7 bases and J 5 bases, with 11 bases left between them. There are 12 residues in the CDR3. CDR3 protein: CASKQGLYGYTF. The CDR3 DNA follows: TGTGCCAGCAAACAGGGTCTGTATGGCTACACCTTC.

There are a few counts of this clonotype. CDR3 sequence: CASSLALSSYGYTF. CDR3 sequence (DNA): TGTGCCAGCAGCTTAGCGCTTAGCAGCTATGGCTACACCTTC. V and J are TRBV7-2 and TRBJ1-2; D is unresolved. Germline CDR1 is SGHTA and CDR2 is FQGNSA. The CDR3 sequence is 14 residues long. V gave up 0 bases and J gave up 4 bases, with 9 bases separating them. Looking up the rest from reference TRBV7-2 and TRBJ1-2 gives the full variable domain: GAGVSQSPSNKVTEKGKDVELRCDPISGHTALYWYRQSLGQGLEFLIYFQGNSAPDKSGLPSDRFSAERTGGSVSTLTIQRTQQEDSAVYLCASSLALSSYGYTFGSGTRLTVV.

This clonotype was observed at least ten times. V and J are TRBV6-6 and TRBJ2-7; no firm D call. V was trimmed by 5 bases and J by 5 bases, leaving 10 bases between them. Germline-derived CDR1 and CDR2 are MNHNY and SVGAGI (reference sequence). CDR3 size: 12 residues. The CDR3 coding sequence is TGTGCCAGCAGTCCTCTAAACGACGAGCAGTACTTC. Protein product: CASSPLNDEQYF.

In the case of this clonotype: A single base separates this from a much larger clone, so it may be a read error. V gene TRBV12-3 or TRBV12-4 combines with J gene TRBJ2-1, with TRBD2 as a possible D gene (5 bases). The CDR3 runs 15 residues. CDR3 sequence: CASTLRESSYNEQFF. The CDR3 DNA sequence: TGTGCCAGCACTTTACGGGAAAGCTCCTACAATGAGCAGTTCTTC.

This clonotype came up a few times. The rearrangement uses TRBV7-3 and TRBJ1-4; D possibly corresponds to TRBD1 (6 bases). In germline, CDR1 is SGHTA, CDR2 FQGTGA. With 1 base removed from V and 6 bases from J, the gap between germline ends came to 12 bases. The CDR3 totals 15 residues. This CDR3 reads CASSLMAGADEKLFF. CDR3 sequence (DNA): TGTGCCAGCAGCTTAATGGCAGGGGCTGATGAAAAACTGTTTTTT.

The chain couples TRBV2 to TRBJ1-2; no clear D. Germline loops: CDR1 SNHLY, CDR2 FYNNEI. The CDR3 runs to 13 residues. V lost 1 base and J 4 bases, leaving 7 bases between the germline ends. CDR3 bases: TGTGCCAGCAGTGAAGGGACGCTCTATGGCTACACCTTC. It codes for CASSEGTLYGYTF.